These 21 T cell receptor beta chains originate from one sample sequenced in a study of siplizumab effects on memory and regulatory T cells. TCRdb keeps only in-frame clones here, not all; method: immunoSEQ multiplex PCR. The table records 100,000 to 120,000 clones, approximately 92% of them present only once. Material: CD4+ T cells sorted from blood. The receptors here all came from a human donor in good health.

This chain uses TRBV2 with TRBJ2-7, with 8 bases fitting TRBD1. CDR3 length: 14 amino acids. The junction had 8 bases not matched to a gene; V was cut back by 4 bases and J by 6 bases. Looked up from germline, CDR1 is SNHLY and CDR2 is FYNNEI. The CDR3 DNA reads TGTGCCAGCAGTGTCGACAGGGGTGGGTTCGAGCAGTACTTC. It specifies CASSVDRGGFEQYF.

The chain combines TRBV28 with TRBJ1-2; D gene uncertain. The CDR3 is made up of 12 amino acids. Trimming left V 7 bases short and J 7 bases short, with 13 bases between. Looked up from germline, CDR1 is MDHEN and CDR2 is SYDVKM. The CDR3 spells CASNPGSIGYTF. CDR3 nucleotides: TGTGCCAGCAATCCGGGGTCTATTGGCTACACCTTC.

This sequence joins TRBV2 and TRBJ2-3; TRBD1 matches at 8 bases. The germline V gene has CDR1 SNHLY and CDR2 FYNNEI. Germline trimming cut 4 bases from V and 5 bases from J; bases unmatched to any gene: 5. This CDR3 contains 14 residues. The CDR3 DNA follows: TGTGCCAGCAGTGCGGACAGGGCTGGAGATACGCAGTATTTT. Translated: CASSADRAGDTQYF. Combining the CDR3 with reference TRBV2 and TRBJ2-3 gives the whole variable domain EPEVTQTPSHQVTQMGQEVILRCVPISNHLYFYWYRQILGQKVEFLVSFYNNEISEKSEIFDDQFSVERPDGSNFTLKIRSTKLEDSAMYFCASSADRAGDTQYFGPGTRLTVL.

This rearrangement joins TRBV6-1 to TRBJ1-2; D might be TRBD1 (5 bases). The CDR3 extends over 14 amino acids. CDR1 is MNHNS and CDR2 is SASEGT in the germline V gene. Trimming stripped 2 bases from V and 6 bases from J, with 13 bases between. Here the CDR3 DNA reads TGTGCCAGCAGTGAACGCAGGGAAGGCGATGGCTACACCTTC. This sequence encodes CASSERREGDGYTF.

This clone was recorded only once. DNA for the CDR3: TGTGCCAGTAGTACACAGGGAGGCTCCTACAATGAGCAGTTCTTC. Protein sequence: CASSTQGGSYNEQFF. The V gene is TRBV19, the J gene TRBJ2-1; tentatively, D is TRBD1 or TRBD2 (6 bases each). V gave up 4 bases and J gave up 0 bases, with 10 bases separating them. The CDR3 consists of 15 residues. CDR1 is LNHDA and CDR2 is SQIVND in the germline V gene (reference sequence).

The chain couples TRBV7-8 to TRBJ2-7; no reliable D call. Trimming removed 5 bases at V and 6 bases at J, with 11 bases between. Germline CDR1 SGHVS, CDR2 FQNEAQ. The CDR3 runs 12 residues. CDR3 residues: CASSHLPGEQYF. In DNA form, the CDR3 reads TGTGCCAGCAGCCATCTCCCCGGCGAGCAGTACTTC.

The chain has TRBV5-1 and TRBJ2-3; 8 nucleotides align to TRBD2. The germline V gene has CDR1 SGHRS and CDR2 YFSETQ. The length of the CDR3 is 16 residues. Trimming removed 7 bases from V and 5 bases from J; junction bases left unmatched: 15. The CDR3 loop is CASFPGRTGGVDTQYF. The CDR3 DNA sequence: TGCGCCAGCTTTCCCGGGCGAACGGGAGGGGTAGATACGCAGTATTTT.

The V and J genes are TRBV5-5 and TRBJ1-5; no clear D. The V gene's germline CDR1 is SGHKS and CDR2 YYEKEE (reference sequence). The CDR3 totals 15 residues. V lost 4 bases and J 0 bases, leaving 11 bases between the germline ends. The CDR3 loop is CASSPGSYSNQPQHF. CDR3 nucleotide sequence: TGTGCCAGCAGCCCTGGGAGTTATAGCAATCAGCCCCAGCATTTT.

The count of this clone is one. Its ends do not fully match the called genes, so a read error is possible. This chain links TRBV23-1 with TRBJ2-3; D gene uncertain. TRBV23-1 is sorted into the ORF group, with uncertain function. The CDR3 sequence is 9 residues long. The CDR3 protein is CASSQEGTF. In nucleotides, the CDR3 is TGCGCCAGCTCTCAAGAAGGTACCTTT.

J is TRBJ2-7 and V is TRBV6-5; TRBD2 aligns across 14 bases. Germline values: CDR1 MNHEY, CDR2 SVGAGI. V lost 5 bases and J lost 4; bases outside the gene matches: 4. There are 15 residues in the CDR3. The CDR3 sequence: CASSTGLAGAYEQYF. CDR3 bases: TGTGCCAGCAGTACGGGACTAGCGGGAGCATACGAGCAGTACTTC.

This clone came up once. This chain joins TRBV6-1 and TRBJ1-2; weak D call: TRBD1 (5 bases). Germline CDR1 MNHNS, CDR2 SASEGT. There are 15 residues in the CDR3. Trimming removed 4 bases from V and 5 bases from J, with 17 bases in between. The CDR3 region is CASSVRPDRGYGYTF. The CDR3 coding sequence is TGTGCCAGCAGTGTCCGGCCAGACCGGGGGTATGGCTACACCTTC.

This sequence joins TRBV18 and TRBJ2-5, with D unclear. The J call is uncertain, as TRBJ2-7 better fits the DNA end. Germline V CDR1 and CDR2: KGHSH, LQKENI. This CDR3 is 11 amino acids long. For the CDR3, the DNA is TGTGCCAGCTCCCTTATCTACGAGCAGTACTTC. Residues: CASSLIYEQYF.

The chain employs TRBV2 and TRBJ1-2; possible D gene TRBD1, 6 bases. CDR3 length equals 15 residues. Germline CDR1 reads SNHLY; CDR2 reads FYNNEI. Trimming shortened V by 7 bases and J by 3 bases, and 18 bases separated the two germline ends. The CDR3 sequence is CASTRTGNRDYGYTF. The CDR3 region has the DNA TGTGCCAGCACTAGAACAGGGAATCGGGACTATGGCTACACCTTC.

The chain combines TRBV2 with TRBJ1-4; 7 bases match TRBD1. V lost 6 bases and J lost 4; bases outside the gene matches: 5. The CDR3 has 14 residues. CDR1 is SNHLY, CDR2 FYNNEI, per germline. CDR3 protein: CASRLTGYNEKLFF. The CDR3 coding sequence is TGTGCCAGCAGGTTGACAGGGTATAATGAAAAACTGTTTTTT. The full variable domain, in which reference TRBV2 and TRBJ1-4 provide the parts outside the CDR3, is EPEVTQTPSHQVTQMGQEVILRCVPISNHLYFYWYRQILGQKVEFLVSFYNNEISEKSEIFDDQFSVERPDGSNFTLKIRSTKLEDSAMYFCASRLTGYNEKLFFGSGTQLSVL.

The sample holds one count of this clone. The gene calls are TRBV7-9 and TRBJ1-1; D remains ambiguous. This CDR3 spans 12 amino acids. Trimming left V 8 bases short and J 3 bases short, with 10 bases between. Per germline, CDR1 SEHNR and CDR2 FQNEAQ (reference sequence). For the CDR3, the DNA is TGTGCCAGCTTACGGGAGGACACTGAAGCTTTCTTT. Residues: CASLREDTEAFF.

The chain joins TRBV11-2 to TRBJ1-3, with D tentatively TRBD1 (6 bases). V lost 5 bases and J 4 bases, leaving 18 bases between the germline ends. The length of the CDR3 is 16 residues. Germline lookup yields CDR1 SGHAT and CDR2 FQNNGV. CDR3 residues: CASSLTGTSGGNTIYF. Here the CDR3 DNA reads TGTGCCAGCAGCCTCACAGGGACCTCGGGGGGAAACACCATATATTTT. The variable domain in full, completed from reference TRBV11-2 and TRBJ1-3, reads EAGVAQSPRYKIIEKRQSVAFWCNPISGHATLYWYQQILGQGPKLLIQFQNNGVVDDSQLPKDRFSAERLKGVDSTLKIQPAKLEDSAVYLCASSLTGTSGGNTIYFGEGSWLTVV.

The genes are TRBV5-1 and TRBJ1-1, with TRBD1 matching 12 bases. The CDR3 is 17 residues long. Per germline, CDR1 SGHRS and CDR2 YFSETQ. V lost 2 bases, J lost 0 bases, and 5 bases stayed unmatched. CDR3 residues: CASSFSGTGGLNTEAFF. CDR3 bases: TGCGCCAGCAGCTTCTCCGGGACAGGGGGCCTGAACACTGAAGCTTTCTTT.

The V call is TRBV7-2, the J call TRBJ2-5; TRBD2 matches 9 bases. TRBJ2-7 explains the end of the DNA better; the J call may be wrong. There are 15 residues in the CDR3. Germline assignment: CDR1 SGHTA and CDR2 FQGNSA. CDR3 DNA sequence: TGTGCCAGCAGGCTCATAGCGGGAGTTTCCTACGAGCAGTACTTC. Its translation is CASRLIAGVSYEQYF.

For the CDR3, the DNA is TGTGCCAGCAGTGAATCCCCAACAGTGAACACTGAAGCTTTCTTT. Translating gives CASSESPTVNTEAFF. The chain couples TRBV25-1 to TRBJ1-1; D uncertain. With 1 base removed from V and 0 bases from J, the gap between germline ends came to 9 bases. Germline loops: CDR1 MGHDK, CDR2 SYGVNS. This CDR3 spans 15 amino acids.

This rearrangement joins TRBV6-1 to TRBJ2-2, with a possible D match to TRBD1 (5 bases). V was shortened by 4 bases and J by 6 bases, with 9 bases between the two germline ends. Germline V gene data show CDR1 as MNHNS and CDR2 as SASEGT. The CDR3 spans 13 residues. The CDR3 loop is CASSGTRAGELFF. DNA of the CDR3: TGTGCCAGCAGTGGGACAAGGGCCGGGGAGCTGTTTTTT.

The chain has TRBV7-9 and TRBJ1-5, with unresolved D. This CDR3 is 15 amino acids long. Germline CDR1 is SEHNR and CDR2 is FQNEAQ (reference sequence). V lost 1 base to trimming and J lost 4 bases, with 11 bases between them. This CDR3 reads CASSLDGRVNQPQHF. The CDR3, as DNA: TGTGCCAGCAGCTTAGATGGAAGGGTAAATCAGCCCCAGCATTTT.